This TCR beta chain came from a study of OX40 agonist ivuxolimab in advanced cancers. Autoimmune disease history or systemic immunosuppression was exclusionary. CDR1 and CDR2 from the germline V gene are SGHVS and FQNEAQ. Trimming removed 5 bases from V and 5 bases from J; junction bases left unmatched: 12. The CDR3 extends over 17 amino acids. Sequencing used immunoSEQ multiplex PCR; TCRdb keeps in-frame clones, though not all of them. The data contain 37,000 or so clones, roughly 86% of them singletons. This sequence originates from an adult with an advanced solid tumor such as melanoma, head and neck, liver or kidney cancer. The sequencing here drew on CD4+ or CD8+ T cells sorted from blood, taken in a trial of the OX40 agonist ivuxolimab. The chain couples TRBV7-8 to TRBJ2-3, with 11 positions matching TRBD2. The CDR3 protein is CASSKSIAGGRVDTQYF. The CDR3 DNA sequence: TGTGCCAGCAGCAAGAGTATAGCGGGGGGGCGCGTAGATACGCAGTATTTT.